The clone carrying this TCR beta chain occurred once. This specimen belongs to a study of blood T cell repertoires in COVID-19. About the study: Specimens from acute and convalescent COVID-19 originated in the United States, Italy and Spain. Sample material is recorded as cDNA or gDNA derived from T cells, B-cell-depleted T cells, or PBMCs.

In the original workflow: Quantification of nucleated cells was approximated via reference gene primer amplification. Assay used: immunoSEQ multiplex PCR; TCRdb lists only in-frame clones, some missing. V and J calls plus clone size are reproduced from that table; the DNA served to infer D and trimming. The data contain approximately 220,000 clones, roughly 84% of them singletons. Per the germline V gene, CDR1 is SGHDN and CDR2 is FVKESK. V gave up 0 bases and J gave up 0 bases, with 13 bases separating them. CDR3 length: 17 residues. The receptor was derived from a woman aged 55-69 years with acute or convalescent COVID-19. The chain has TRBV14 and TRBJ2-3; D not resolved. Sequencing was performed on peripheral blood. The CDR3 spells CASSQEPCSASTDTQYF. CDR3 DNA sequence: TGTGCCAGCAGCCAAGAACCTTGCAGCGCTAGCACAGATACGCAGTATTTT.